The 17 T cell receptor beta chains given below trace back to one sample, sequenced in a study of blood T cell repertoires in COVID-19. Sequencing was performed with immunoSEQ multiplex PCR; in TCRdb, only in-frame clones are kept and a portion is missing. The profile shows about 140,000 clones, roughly four fifths of them singletons. The material sequenced was peripheral blood. These receptors were collected from a human donor in a cohort sampled during active COVID-19.

V gene TRBV11-2 combines with J gene TRBJ1-2, with D perhaps matching TRBD1 (6 bases). In germline, CDR1 is SGHAT, CDR2 FQNNGV. The length of the CDR3 is 14 residues. Trimming took 1 base from V and 8 from J, leaving 14 bases between them. The CDR3 coding sequence is TGTGCCAGCAGCTTAGTTGGGGGGGCCTTAGGCTACACCTTC. Encoded protein: CASSLVGGALGYTF.

This clone has only a few counts. This sequence joins TRBV10-3 and TRBJ1-5; 8 bases agree with TRBD1. CDR3 length: 14 amino acids. V gave up 3 bases and J gave up 10 bases; unmatched junction bases: 8. CDR1 ENHRY and CDR2 SYGVKD come from the germline V gene. This CDR3 reads CAISDGTGDSPQHF. The CDR3, as DNA: TGTGCCATCAGTGATGGGACAGGCGATTCTCCCCAGCATTTT.

The chain couples TRBV19 to TRBJ2-6; 7 bases are shared with TRBD1. V shed 3 bases and J 3 bases; nucleotides not matched to a gene: 2. Germline CDR1 LNHDA, CDR2 SQIVND (reference sequence). The CDR3 extends over 15 amino acids. The CDR3, as DNA: TGTGCCAGTAGTATCCACAGGGGTGGGGCCAACGTCCTGACTTTC. As protein: CASSIHRGGANVLTF.

The chain joins TRBV19 to TRBJ1-5; a weak D match, TRBD1 (5 bases). Looked up from germline, CDR1 is LNHDA and CDR2 is SQIVND (reference sequence). Trimming took 5 bases from V and 0 from J, leaving 11 bases between them. The CDR3 loop spans 15 amino acids. As DNA, the CDR3 is TGTGCCAGTAGTGCGGGGGGATATAGCAATCAGCCCCAGCATTTT. As protein: CASSAGGYSNQPQHF.

The genes are TRBV7-2 and TRBJ2-1; D not resolved. The V gene's germline CDR1 is SGHTA and CDR2 FQGNSA. With 5 bases removed from V and 7 bases from J, the gap between germline ends came to 6 bases. CDR3 length: 11 residues. This CDR3 reads CASSPSNEQFF. Written as DNA, the CDR3 is TGTGCCAGCAGCCCCAGTAATGAGCAGTTCTTC.

The rearrangement uses TRBV21-1 and TRBJ1-6. TRBV21-1 is listed as a pseudogene. The CDR3 sequence is 13 residues long. The CDR3 region has the DNA TGTGCCAGCAGCAAATGGGGGGGGTCACCCCTCCACTTT. Translated, it gives CASSKWGGSPLHF.

The chain links TRBV6-5 to TRBJ1-6, with unresolved D. Trimming removed 6 bases at V and 10 bases at J, with 10 bases between. The CDR3 is made up of 12 amino acids. Germline values: CDR1 MNHEY, CDR2 SVGAGI. The CDR3 sequence is CASRHSSSPLHF. CDR3 nucleotides: TGTGCCAGCAGACACAGTTCCTCACCCCTCCACTTT.

The gene calls are TRBV5-6 and TRBJ2-7, with D possibly matching TRBD2 (6 bases). The CDR3 has 14 amino acids. Germline V gene sequence: CDR1 SGHDT, CDR2 YYEEEE. V lost 0 bases and J 13 bases, leaving 20 bases between the germline ends. CDR3 nucleotides: TGTGCCAGCAGCTTGGTGGCGGGGTTGGAGAGCACCTACTTC. This translates into CASSLVAGLESTYF.

A single count supports this clone. This chain connects TRBV6-5 to TRBJ2-7, with 7 positions matching TRBD1. This CDR3 region has 14 residues. The J segment lost 2 bases and the V segment lost 6 bases, leaving 7 bases of the junction unmatched. From germline, CDR1 is MNHEY and CDR2 SVGAGI. The CDR3, as DNA: TGTGCCAGCAGGGCAGAGGGGGCTACCTACGAGCAGTACTTC. Amino acids: CASRAEGATYEQYF.

The CDR3 DNA reads as TGCAGTGCTAGTCAGACAGGGAGACCCTACGAGCAGTACTTC. It is translated as CSASQTGRPYEQYF. The gene calls are TRBV20-1 and TRBJ2-7, with TRBD1 identical over 7 bases. Germline V gives CDR1 DFQATT, CDR2 SNEGSKA (reference sequence). J lost 2 bases, V lost 3 bases, and 7 bases had no gene match. This CDR3 contains 14 residues.

This clone has a handful of counts. The V call is TRBV30, the J call TRBJ1-5, with unresolved D. Trimming cost V 2 bases and J 9 bases, with 11 bases left between them. This CDR3 comprises 12 residues. Germline CDR1 reads GTSNPN; CDR2 reads SVGIG (reference sequence). CDR3 residues: CAWSRAAGPQHF. In nucleotides, the CDR3 is TGTGCCTGGAGTCGAGCGGCGGGGCCCCAGCATTTT.

J is TRBJ1-1 and V is TRBV28; D is perhaps TRBD1 (6 bases). V dropped 5 bases and J dropped 7 bases, with 11 bases sitting between them. The CDR3 is 12 amino acids. CDR1 and CDR2 (germline): MDHEN, SYDVKM. CDR3 residues: CASSVTGYEAFF. The DNA for the CDR3 is TGTGCCAGCAGTGTAACAGGGTATGAAGCTTTCTTT. The variable domain in full, with the rest retrieved from reference TRBV28 and TRBJ1-1, is DVKVTQSSRYLVKRTGEKVFLECVQDMDHENMFWYRQDPGLGLRLIYFSYDVKMKEKGDIPEGYSVSREKKERFSLILESASTNQTSMYLCASSVTGYEAFFGQGTRLTVV.

In its sample, this clone was seen a few times. The genes are TRBV3-1 (or the pseudogene TRBV3-2) and TRBJ2-1; 7 nucleotides align to TRBD2. The CDR3 totals 16 residues. The germline V gene encodes CDR1 LGHDT and CDR2 YNNKEL (reference sequence). After removal of 4 bases from V and 3 bases from J, the junction contained 9 bases not matched to a gene. For the CDR3, the DNA is TGTGCCAGCAGCCGGAGTAGCGGGTGGGGCTACAATGAGCAGTTCTTC. As protein: CASSRSSGWGYNEQFF.

V and J are TRBV12-3 or TRBV12-4 and TRBJ2-1; no reliable D call. Trimming shortened V by 1 base and J by 9 bases, and 7 bases separated the two germline ends. The CDR3 has 12 residues. Here the CDR3 DNA reads TGTGCCAGCAGTTTAGTGCAGATTGAGCAGTTCTTC. Its translation is CASSLVQIEQFF.

This clone has just one count. The chain recombines TRBV27 with TRBJ2-1; 13 nucleotides line up with TRBD2. This CDR3 has 14 amino acids. V was clipped by 10 bases and J by 9 bases; unmatched bases: 9. The V gene's germline CDR1 is MNHEY and CDR2 SMNVEV (reference sequence). As DNA, the CDR3 is TGTGCCACCAGAGGGACTAGCGGGATAGGTGAGCAGTTCTTC. Translation: CATRGTSGIGEQFF.

This clone has a single count. The chain is built from TRBV12-3 or TRBV12-4 and TRBJ2-1; tentatively, D is TRBD2 (6 bases). CDR3 length equals 13 residues. V gave up 5 bases and J gave up 10 bases, with 15 bases separating them. CDR3 coding DNA: TGTGCCAGCAGTGGCACTAGCCCAGGAGAGCAGTTCTTC. Its translation: CASSGTSPGEQFF.

This chain links TRBV5-1 with TRBJ2-7, with 9 nucleotides matching TRBD2. CDR3 length: 15 amino acids. The J segment lost 6 bases and the V segment lost 2 bases, leaving 9 bases of the junction unmatched. Germline CDR1 SGHRS, CDR2 YFSETQ. CDR3 region: CASSFGGLAGSEQYF. CDR3 DNA sequence: TGCGCCAGCAGCTTTGGGGGGCTAGCGGGATCCGAGCAGTACTTC.